The T cell receptor beta chain under discussion was sequenced for a study of blood T cell repertoires in COVID-19. Across the study: The origin of the acute and convalescent COVID-19 samples was the United States, Italy and Spain. Sources were T cells, B-cell-depleted T cells, or PBMCs; the material itself was cDNA or gDNA.

Original processing methods: Amplification of reference gene primers was used by the study to estimate nucleated cell counts. Sequencing used immunoSEQ multiplex PCR; TCRdb keeps in-frame clones, though not all of them. V and J calls and clone size follow that table, whereas D and trimming were derived from the DNA. The sample carries roughly 220,000 clones, more than 75% recorded once. J gave up 0 bases and V 6 bases, and 5 bases lay outside the gene matches. The CDR3 totals 15 residues. From germline, CDR1 is MNHEY and CDR2 SVGAGI. Sequenced material: peripheral blood. The sequence derives from a man aged 55 to 69 with acute or convalescent COVID-19. The gene calls are TRBV6-5 and TRBJ1-2; TRBD1 matches 9 bases. CDR3 in amino acids: CASSPTGGPNYGYTF. In DNA, the CDR3 is TGTGCCAGCAGCCCGACAGGGGGGCCTAACTATGGCTACACCTTC.